This is a list of T cell receptor beta chains from one sample in a study of response to subunit inactivated influenza vaccine. TCRdb analysed the RT-PCR reads with MiXCR anew, one entry per CDR3 protein. The table lists 650,000 to 700,000 distinct CDR3 sequences, around a sixth of them singletons. The source was PBMCs from blood, collected 11 to 12 days after vaccination. Receptor source: a man in his fifties or sixties who received an inactivated influenza vaccine. Each CDR3 is given with its conserved first and last residue. Each record gives: J gene, clone size, D gene, V gene, CDR3 DNA, CDR3 protein. A D gene is named only where the DNA matches it firmly. Only some rows state a clone size, as once, few, many or a class for expanded clones.

>TRBJ2-3|NA|NA|TRBV5-4
TGTGCCAGCAGCTTGCAAATCGGGGGCACAGATACGCAGTATTTT
CASSLQIGGTDTQYF
>TRBJ2-7|NA|NA|TRBV29-1
TGCAGCGTTACGGGACACGGATCCTACGAGCAGTACTTC
CSVTGHGSYEQYF
>TRBJ2-3|few|TRBD2|TRBV30
TGTGCCTGGAGTGTAATTAGCGGGGAGACAGATACGCAGTATTTT
CAWSVISGETDTQYF
>TRBJ2-3|few|NA|TRBV6-2/TRBV6-3
TGTGCCAGCAGTTATTCGCTAGCAGATATGTCGGATACGCAGTATTTT
CASSYSLADMSDTQYF
>TRBJ2-1|few|TRBD2|TRBV12-3/TRBV12-4
TGTGCCAGCATACTAGCGGGCCACAATGAGCAGTTCTTC
CASILAGHNEQFF
>TRBJ2-1|once|TRBD2|TRBV20-1
TGCTGTACTAGGACTAGCGGGGTCTCCTACAATGAGCAGTTCTTC
CCTRTSGVSYNEQFF
>TRBJ2-5|few|TRBD2|TRBV6-5
TGTGCCAGCAGTTACAACCTAGCGGCTCACGGGAAGACCCAGTACTTC
CASSYNLAAHGKTQYF
>TRBJ2-4|once|NA|TRBV20-1
TGCAGTGCTTTTAACCCCAAGGGGACCAGAAACATTCAGTACTTC
CSAFNPKGTRNIQYF
>TRBJ2-1|NA|NA|TRBV10-2
TGCGCCAGCACAGGGGCCAATGAGCAGTTCTTC
CASTGANEQFF
>TRBJ2-1|few|TRBD2|TRBV20-1
TGCAGTGCGTCCCCGGGACTAGCGGGAGAGTCGTCCTTC
CSASPGLAGESSF